The TCR beta chain under discussion was sequenced for a study of OX40 agonist ivuxolimab in advanced cancers. Measured with immunoSEQ multiplex PCR; TCRdb has only the in-frame clones, and not every one. The data contain roughly 80,000 clones, 80% to 90% of them singletons. The germline V and J ends were trimmed by 2 bases and 3 bases, with 7 bases remaining between them. Germline V gene lookup returns CDR1 SGHTA and CDR2 FQGTGA. The CDR3 covers 13 residues. Sequencing used CD4+ or CD8+ T cells sorted from blood, obtained in a trial of the OX40 agonist ivuxolimab. The J gene is TRBJ1-1, the V gene TRBV7-3; a weak D match, TRBD1 (5 bases). The receptor comes from an adult with an advanced solid tumor such as melanoma, head and neck, liver or kidney cancer. CDR3 region: CASSLPGYTEAFF. The CDR3 DNA reads as TGTGCCAGCAGCTTACCAGGGTACACTGAAGCTTTCTTT.